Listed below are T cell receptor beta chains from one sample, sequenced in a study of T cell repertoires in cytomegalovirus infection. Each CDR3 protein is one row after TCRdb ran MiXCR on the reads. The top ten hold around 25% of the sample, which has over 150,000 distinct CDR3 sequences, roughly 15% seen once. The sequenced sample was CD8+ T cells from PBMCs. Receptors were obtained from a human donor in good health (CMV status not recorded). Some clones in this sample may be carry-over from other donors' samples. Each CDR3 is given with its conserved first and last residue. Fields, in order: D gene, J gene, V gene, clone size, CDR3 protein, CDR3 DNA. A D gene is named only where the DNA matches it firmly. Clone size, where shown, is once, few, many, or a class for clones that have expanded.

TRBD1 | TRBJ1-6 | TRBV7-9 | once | CASSLSRDSDSPLHF | TGTGCCAGCAGCTTATCCCGGGACAGCGATTCACCCCTCCACTTT
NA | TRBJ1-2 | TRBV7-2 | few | CASSLGQANYGYTF | TGTGCCAGCAGCTTAGGACAGGCGAACTATGGCTACACCTTC
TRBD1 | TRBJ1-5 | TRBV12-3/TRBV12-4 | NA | CASAGGYGNQPQHF | TGTGCCAGCGCAGGGGGCTATGGGAATCAGCCCCAGCATTTT
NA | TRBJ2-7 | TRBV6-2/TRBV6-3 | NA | CASSGDGDYEQYF | TGTGCCAGCAGTGGGGACGGCGACTACGAGCAGTACTTC
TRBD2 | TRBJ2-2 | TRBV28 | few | CASSLQERGSTGELFF | TGTGCCAGCAGTTTACAGGAGCGGGGTAGCACCGGGGAGCTGTTTTTT
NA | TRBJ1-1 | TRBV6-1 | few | CASSPRARNTEAFF | TGTGCCAGCAGTCCTCGGGCCCGGAACACTGAAGCTTTCTTT
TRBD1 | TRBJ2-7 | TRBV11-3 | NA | CASEWTGVSYEQYF | TGTGCCTCCGAATGGACAGGGGTCTCCTACGAGCAGTACTTC
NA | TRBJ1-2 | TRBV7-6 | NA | CASSLNPSGDSNYGYTF | TGTGCCAGCAGCCTCAACCCGTCGGGGGACTCTAACTATGGCTACACCTTC
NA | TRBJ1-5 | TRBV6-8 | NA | CASSRLDSDNQPQHF | TGTGCCAGCAGCCGACTGGACAGCGACAATCAGCCCCAGCATTTT
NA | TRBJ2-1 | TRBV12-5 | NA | CASGLGPAVNEQFF | TGTGCTAGTGGTTTGGGCCCCGCAGTTAATGAGCAGTTCTTC
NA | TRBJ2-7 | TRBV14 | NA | CASSQDESADYEQYF | TGTGCCAGCAGCCAAGATGAGTCGGCTGACTACGAGCAGTACTTC
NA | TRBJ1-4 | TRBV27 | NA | CASGFGRDGEKLFF | TGTGCCAGCGGGTTCGGCAGAGATGGAGAAAAACTGTTTTTT
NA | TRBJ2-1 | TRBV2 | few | CASSEAGGNEQFF | TGTGCCAGCAGTGAAGCTGGCGGCAATGAGCAGTTCTTC
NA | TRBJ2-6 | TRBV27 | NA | CASSFFAGANVLTF | TGTGCCAGCAGTTTTTTTGCGGGGGCCAACGTCCTGACTTTC
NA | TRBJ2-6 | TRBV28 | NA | CASSLEGSGLWSGANVLTF | TGTGCCAGCAGTTTAGAGGGGTCAGGGCTCTGGTCTGGGGCCAACGTCCTGACTTTC
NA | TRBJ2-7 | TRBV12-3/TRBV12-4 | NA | CASSPLVGGYEQYF | TGTGCCAGCAGTCCATTGGTAGGGGGCTACGAGCAGTACTTC
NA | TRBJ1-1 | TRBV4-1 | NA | CASSQAATGGTEAFF | TGCGCCAGCAGCCAAGCGGCGACAGGAGGTACTGAAGCTTTCTTC
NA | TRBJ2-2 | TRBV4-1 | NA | CASSPNRVDTGELFF | TGCGCCAGCAGCCCGAACAGGGTGGACACCGGGGAGCTGTTTTTC
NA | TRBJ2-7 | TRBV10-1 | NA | CASSEYGVYEQYF | TGCGCCAGCAGTGAGTATGGTGTCTACGAGCAGTACTTC
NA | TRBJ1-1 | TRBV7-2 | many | CASSFMKRANTEAFF | TGTGCCAGCAGCTTTATGAAACGGGCGAACACTGAAGCTTTCTTT
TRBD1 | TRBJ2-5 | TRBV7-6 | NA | CASSSFDRAVEETQYF | TGTGCCAGCAGCTCCTTCGACAGGGCAGTTGAAGAGACCCAGTACTTC
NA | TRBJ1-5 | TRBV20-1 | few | CSARNSQTRQPQHF | TGCAGTGCTAGAAATTCCCAAACGCGGCAGCCCCAGCATTTT
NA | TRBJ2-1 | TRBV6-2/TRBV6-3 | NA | CASSQIPGDNEQFF | TGTGCCAGCAGCCAAATCCCAGGGGACAATGAGCAGTTCTTC
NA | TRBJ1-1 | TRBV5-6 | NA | CASSPGTITEAFF | TGTGCCAGCAGCCCGGGGACAATCACTGAAGCTTTCTTT
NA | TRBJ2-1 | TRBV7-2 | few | CASSQTYNEQFF | TGTGCCAGCAGCCAAACCTACAATGAGCAGTTCTTC
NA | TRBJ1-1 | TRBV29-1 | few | CSVELPDAFF | TGCAGCGTTGAGCTACCGGACGCTTTCTTT
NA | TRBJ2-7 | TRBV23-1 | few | CASSQSPRSSYEQYF | TGCGCCAGCAGTCAAAGCCCCCGAAGCTCCTACGAGCAGTACTTC
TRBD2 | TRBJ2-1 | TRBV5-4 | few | CAVQRGGTDEQFF | TGTGCCGTCCAGCGGGGGGGCACCGATGAGCAGTTCTTC
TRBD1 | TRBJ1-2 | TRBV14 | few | CASSQDLTGGRFDGYTF | TGTGCCAGCAGCCAAGATCTCACAGGGGGCCGGTTCGATGGCTACACCTTC
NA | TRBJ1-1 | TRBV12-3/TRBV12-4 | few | CASSFAPMAEAFF | TGTGCCAGCAGCTTCGCCCCCATGGCCGAAGCTTTCTTT
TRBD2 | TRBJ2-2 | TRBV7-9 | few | CASSPTGTRNTGELFF | TGTGCCAGCAGCCCGACCGGGACTAGGAACACCGGGGAGCTGTTTTTT
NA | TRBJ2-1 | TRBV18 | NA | CASSPLDNEQFF | TGTGCCAGCTCACCCCTGGACAATGAGCAGTTCTTC
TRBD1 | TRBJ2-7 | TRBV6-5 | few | CASSYSRAGGRYEQYF | TGTGCCAGCAGTTACAGCCGGGCAGGGGGCCGGTACGAGCAGTACTTC
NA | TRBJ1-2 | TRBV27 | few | CASSLSAQGLLPSYGYTF | TGTGCCAGCAGTTTATCGGCACAGGGTCTACTTCCGTCCTATGGCTACACCTTC
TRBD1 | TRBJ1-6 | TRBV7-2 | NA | CASSLEFGTGVHSPLHF | TGTGCCAGCAGCTTAGAGTTCGGGACAGGGGTACATTCACCCCTCCACTTT
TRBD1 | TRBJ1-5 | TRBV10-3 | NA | CAIGDRGRGQPQHF | TGTGCCATCGGGGACAGGGGGCGGGGGCAGCCCCAGCATTTT
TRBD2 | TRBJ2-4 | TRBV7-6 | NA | CASSPGGGGNIQYF | TGTGCCAGCAGCCCCGGGGGGGGCGGGAACATTCAGTACTTC